This record looks at one TCR beta chain sequence and its context. The antigen remains undetermined. The entry originates in a study of blood T cells in healthy people across ages. Notes on the study in general: Age advanced and TCR beta diversity per million T cells fell, roughly linearly. Researchers judged that diversity estimates from one million T cells fell short of true values.

The CDR3 loop spans 15 amino acids. Trimming stripped 6 bases from V and 5 bases from J, with 19 bases between. Germline V gene data show CDR1 as SGHTA and CDR2 as FQGNSA. A second PCR, run for about 7 to 11 cycles, used a sample-barcoded 5' primer plus a J-beta primer mix. TCRdb fed the 5' RACE reads into MiXCR, producing one record per CDR3 protein. Of about 930,000 distinct CDR3 sequences in the sample, 25% to 35% were seen once. These same records also appear under a second study, on T cells of mothers and their children. That source notes: Per 15 ul, 1.5 ug of RNA was used, with all extracted RNA going into cDNA synthesis.

The sequence derives from a woman aged 40 to 50 in good health. J is TRBJ1-1 and V is TRBV7-2; the D is unclear. Sample: blood. CDR3 in DNA: TGTGCCAGCAGGTCCCTGGGCGGGAGAGATACTGAAGCTTTCTTT. Translated: CASRSLGGRDTEAFF.